This T cell receptor beta chain was identified during a study of metastatic and nonmetastatic thyroid tumors. Study information: Blood and tumor or nodule tissue repertoires from malignant and benign thyroid patients were compared. Study-wide results and caveats: Malignant tumors reportedly showed significantly higher TCR beta diversity than benign nodules in both blood and tumor.

Original analysis: The study built a papillary thyroid cancer distant-metastasis classifier from CDR3 differences across clinicopathological groups. TCRdb recomputed clones from the PCR reads via MiXCR. What appears here as the V and J calls and clone size reflects TCRdb's work, not the paper's. The sample holds over 15,000 clones; roughly 31% are singletons and the top ten take approximately 10%. Trimming took off 0 bases at V and 7 bases at J, with 6 bases between the two ends. The CDR3 spans 12 residues. Per the germline V gene, CDR1 is SGHRS and CDR2 is YFSETQ. Points on this clone: Its antigen is undetermined.

All patients were treatment-naive before thyroid surgery. The clonotype originates from a female donor with papillary thyroid cancer or a benign thyroid nodule (not recorded which). Some clones in this sample may be carry-over from other donors' samples. The sequencing input was blood. The chain is built from TRBV5-1 and TRBJ2-3, with D hard to call. CDR3 residues: CASSLVFNTQYF. The DNA of the CDR3 is TGCGCCAGCAGCTTGGTCTTCAATACGCAGTATTTT.